Shown below are 24 T cell receptor beta chains from a single sample sequenced in a study of cytomegalovirus exposure and HLA in healthy donors. The primer mix had 60 Vbeta and 13 Jbeta primers. Here immunoSEQ multiplex PCR was the method, and the copy in TCRdb shows in-frame clones only, minus some. Among roughly 120,000 clones listed, roughly 80% were seen once. The source material was PBMCs. The receptors derive from a woman in her thirties or forties in good health and CMV-seropositive.

This clone has just one count. The CDR3 loop is CASSLSHSQEKLFF. The CDR3 DNA is TGTGCCAGCAGCCTGTCGCACAGCCAAGAAAAACTGTTTTTT. The V and J genes are TRBV7-2 and TRBJ1-4; D uncertain. Germline-derived CDR1 and CDR2 are SGHTA and FQGNSA. This CDR3 has 14 residues. V was cut by 5 bases and J by 8 bases, with 15 bases left in between.

The V call is TRBV29-1, the J call TRBJ2-7; tentative D call: TRBD2 (6 bases). Germline CDR1 and CDR2: SQVTM and ANQGSEA. There are 14 residues in the CDR3. Trimming cost V 3 bases and J 2 bases, with 14 bases left between them. CDR3 bases: TGCAGCGTTGACCGCCTTGCGGGGACCTACGAGCAGTACTTC. It yields the protein CSVDRLAGTYEQYF.

This clone occurred a few times. The chain employs TRBV19 and TRBJ1-2; perhaps TRBD1 as D (5 bases). Germline V gives CDR1 LNHDA, CDR2 SQIVND (reference sequence). This CDR3 is 15 amino acids long. Trimming left V 6 bases short and J 4 bases short, with 18 bases between. The CDR3 loop is CASSPRGGVGYGYTF. DNA for the CDR3: TGTGCCAGTAGCCCGAGGGGAGGGGTAGGCTATGGCTACACCTTC.

The genes are TRBV7-9 and TRBJ2-7; 7 bases are shared with TRBD2. From germline, CDR1 is SEHNR and CDR2 FQNEAQ (reference sequence). J gave up 3 bases and V 2 bases, and 7 bases lay outside the gene matches. CDR3 length: 15 residues. The CDR3 DNA reads TGTGCCAGCAGCTTAAAAGCGGGGCCGTTCTACGAGCAGTACTTC. Its protein product is CASSLKAGPFYEQYF. Full variable domain (missing parts from reference TRBV7-9 and TRBJ2-7): DTGVSQNPRHKITKRGQNVTFRCDPISEHNRLYWYRQTLGQGPEFLTYFQNEAQLEKSRLLSDRFSAERPKGSFSTLEIQRTEQGDSAMYLCASSLKAGPFYEQYFGPGTRLTVT.

The genes are TRBV5-4 and TRBJ1-6; 8 bases match TRBD1. Trimming cost V 4 bases and J 7 bases; bases outside gene matches: 10. The CDR3 has 16 residues. Germline V gene sequence: CDR1 SGHNT, CDR2 YYREEE (reference sequence). This chain's CDR3 is CASSPGARTGNSPLHF. CDR3 coding DNA: TGTGCCAGCAGCCCAGGGGCCCGGACAGGGAATTCACCCCTCCACTTT.

The V and J genes are TRBV6-1 and TRBJ1-4, with 8 bases aligning to TRBD1. Trimming cost V 8 bases and J 8 bases; bases outside gene matches: 7. The germline gives CDR1 MNHNS, CDR2 SASEGT. CDR3 size: 13 residues. CDR3 coding DNA: TGTGCCAGCGCCCCCAGGGGGCGCGAAAAACTGTTTTTT. This sequence encodes CASAPRGREKLFF.

The chain employs TRBV6-5 and TRBJ2-2; D may be TRBD1 (5 bases). V was clipped by 5 bases and J by 2 bases, with 12 bases between them. The germline V gene encodes CDR1 MNHEY and CDR2 SVGAGI. The CDR3 loop spans 15 amino acids. The CDR3 DNA is TGTGCCAGCAGTCCTAGGGGCAGCAACACCGGGGAGCTGTTTTTT. Its translation is CASSPRGSNTGELFF.

J is TRBJ1-1 and V is TRBV5-4; D unresolved. The germline V and J ends were trimmed by 4 bases and 1 base, with 11 bases remaining between them. CDR1 and CDR2 (germline): SGHNT, YYREEE (reference sequence). The CDR3 is 14 amino acids. The CDR3 here is CASSVDGWNTEAFF. The CDR3 coding sequence is TGTGCCAGCAGCGTAGACGGGTGGAACACTGAAGCTTTCTTT. Full variable domain (outside the CDR3, taken from reference TRBV5-4 and TRBJ1-1): ETGVTQSPTHLIKTRGQQVTLRCSSQSGHNTVSWYQQALGQGPQFIFQYYREEENGRGNFPPRFSGLQFPNYSSELNVNALELDDSALYLCASSVDGWNTEAFFGQGTRLTVV.

J is TRBJ2-3 and V is TRBV11-2, with a tentative D call TRBD2 (5 bases). Trimming took 5 bases from V and 5 from J, leaving 11 bases between them. The germline CDR1 and CDR2 sequences are SGHAT and FQNNGV. This CDR3 comprises 13 residues. This CDR3 reads CASSRPGLDTQYF. CDR3 in DNA: TGTGCCAGCAGCCGCCCGGGGTTAGATACGCAGTATTTT.

This rearrangement joins TRBV5-6 to TRBJ2-3; D is unresolved. This CDR3 spans 14 amino acids. Trimming removed 0 bases from V and 2 bases from J, with 7 bases in between. Germline assignment: CDR1 SGHDT and CDR2 YYEEEE. CDR3 coding DNA: TGTGCCAGCAGCTTGGGAGTCGACACAGATACGCAGTATTTT. As protein: CASSLGVDTDTQYF.

This clone has just a few counts. V and J are TRBV6-1 and TRBJ2-1; 9 bases fit TRBD2. Trimming cost V 6 bases and J 4 bases; bases outside gene matches: 4. The CDR3 is made up of 14 amino acids. The germline V gene encodes CDR1 MNHNS and CDR2 SASEGT. The CDR3 loop reads CASSSSGRYNEQFF. CDR3 coding DNA: TGTGCCAGCAGCAGCAGCGGGAGGTACAATGAGCAGTTCTTC.

V usage is TRBV6-1 and J usage is TRBJ2-7; 11 bases fit TRBD2. Germline CDR1 and CDR2: MNHNS and SASEGT. The CDR3 covers 14 residues. V dropped 7 bases and J dropped 4; count of bases not matched to a gene: 6. The CDR3 DNA is TGTGCCAGCATGATGGCTAGCGGGGGGTACGAGCAGTACTTC. It specifies CASMMASGGYEQYF.

V is TRBV7-9 and J is TRBJ2-7; D call uncertain. Trimming took 5 bases from V and 2 from J, leaving 4 bases between them. Germline CDR1 reads SEHNR; CDR2 reads FQNEAQ (reference sequence). This CDR3 contains 11 residues. CDR3 DNA sequence: TGTGCCAGCAGCGCTACCTACGAGCAGTACTTC. Protein sequence: CASSATYEQYF. Full variable domain (rest looked up from reference TRBV7-9 and TRBJ2-7): DTGVSQNPRHKITKRGQNVTFRCDPISEHNRLYWYRQTLGQGPEFLTYFQNEAQLEKSRLLSDRFSAERPKGSFSTLEIQRTEQGDSAMYLCASSATYEQYFGPGTRLTVT.

The chain combines TRBV19 with TRBJ2-7; 12 nucleotides align to TRBD2. The CDR3 totals 18 residues. V lost 5 bases to trimming and J lost 4 bases; unmatched junction nucleotides: 15. Germline assignment: CDR1 LNHDA and CDR2 SQIVND (reference sequence). CDR3 bases: TGTGCCAGTAGTTCCCGGGACAAGACTAGCGGGAGAGGATACGAGCAGTACTTC. Protein product: CASSSRDKTSGRGYEQYF.

This rearrangement joins TRBV7-9 to TRBJ2-5; possibly TRBD1 for D (6 bases). V shed 5 bases and J shed 5 bases, with 12 bases lying between them. Per germline, CDR1 SEHNR and CDR2 FQNEAQ (reference sequence). The CDR3 loop spans 13 amino acids. The CDR3 DNA sequence: TGTGCCAGCAGCACACAGGGTAGGGAGACCCAGTACTTC. This encodes CASSTQGRETQYF.

This clone was recorded many times. The chain has TRBV19 and TRBJ1-6; a possible D gene is TRBD1 (5 bases). This CDR3 spans 15 amino acids. V was pared by 0 bases and J by 9 bases, with 12 bases between. The germline V gene has CDR1 LNHDA and CDR2 SQIVND (reference sequence). The CDR3 sequence is CASSIDGQGGSPLHF. CDR3 sequence (DNA): TGTGCCAGTAGTATAGATGGCCAGGGTGGTTCACCCCTCCACTTT.

The rearrangement links TRBV6-1 to TRBJ1-6; D remains unclear. CDR1 MNHNS and CDR2 SASEGT come from the germline V gene. Trimming cost V 2 bases and J 6 bases, with 5 bases left between them. The CDR3 is 13 amino acids. CDR3 nucleotide sequence: TGTGCCAGCAGTGAATCCGTTAATTCACCCCTCCACTTT. Protein product: CASSESVNSPLHF.

CDR3 amino acids: CASSPSGHSAGYEQYF. DNA for the CDR3: TGTGCCAGCAGTCCCTCGGGACACTCCGCAGGCTACGAGCAGTACTTC. J is TRBJ2-7 and V is TRBV27; D may be TRBD1 (6 bases). The V gene lost 5 bases and the J gene lost 3 bases, with 20 bases spanning the gap. CDR1 and CDR2 (germline): MNHEY, SMNVEV (reference sequence). The CDR3 length is 16 residues.

This clone has more than one count but fewer than ten. The rearrangement links TRBV7-9 to TRBJ2-1; 11 bases are a match to TRBD2. Germline V gives CDR1 SEHNR, CDR2 FQNEAQ (reference sequence). The length of the CDR3 is 12 residues. The J segment lost 14 bases and the V segment lost 5 bases, leaving 5 bases of the junction unmatched. The CDR3 coding sequence is TGTGCCAGCAGCCCCTTTAGCGGGAGGGAGTTCTTC. It codes for CASSPFSGREFF.

The V call is TRBV7-8, the J call TRBJ1-3, with D possibly matching TRBD1 (6 bases). This CDR3 has 15 residues. CDR1 is SGHVS, CDR2 FQNEAQ, per germline. V was clipped by 5 bases and J by 1 base, with 12 bases between them. This CDR3 reads CASSLKGVSGNTIYF. The CDR3 DNA follows: TGTGCCAGCAGCCTCAAGGGGGTTTCTGGAAACACCATATATTTT.

The chain joins TRBV10-2 to TRBJ2-3, with 9 bases fitting TRBD1. Germline V gene sequence: CDR1 WSHSY, CDR2 SAAADI. The CDR3 sequence is 18 residues long. V lost 0 bases, J lost 2 bases, and 9 bases stayed unmatched. The CDR3 DNA reads as TGCGCCAGCAGTGAGTCCAGCATACAGGGGGCAACCACAGATACGCAGTATTTT. The encoded protein is CASSESSIQGATTDTQYF.

The CDR3 coding sequence is TGTGCCAGCAGCCCAAGACAGGGCGGGGAGCCCCAGCATTTT. Its translation is CASSPRQGGEPQHF. This rearrangement joins TRBV7-8 to TRBJ1-5; 7 bases line up with TRBD1. The CDR3 is 14 amino acids. CDR1 is SGHVS and CDR2 is FQNEAQ in the germline V gene. The V and J ends lost 5 bases and 8 bases, in that order; junction bases with no gene match: 9.

The V and J genes are TRBV19 and TRBJ2-3, with 8 bases identical to TRBD2. Losses at the gene ends were 6 bases for V and 7 bases for J; bases not matched to a gene: 12. Germline lookup yields CDR1 LNHDA and CDR2 SQIVND (reference sequence). The CDR3 is 15 amino acids. The CDR3 DNA reads as TGTGCCAGTAGCCCCCCGGGACTAGAGGGTAATACGCAGTATTTT. The encoded protein is CASSPPGLEGNTQYF.

This chain connects TRBV5-1 to TRBJ1-5, with D maybe TRBD1 (5 bases). This CDR3 spans 14 amino acids. Germline values: CDR1 SGHRS, CDR2 YFSETQ. Deletions cut 5 bases from V and 4 bases from J, with 13 bases between. CDR3 amino acids: CASSRDGRNQPQHF. CDR3 in DNA: TGCGCCAGCAGTCGGGACGGGAGAAATCAGCCCCAGCATTTT.